Below, 25 T cell receptor beta chains from the same sample are listed, as sequenced in a study of T cells after yellow fever vaccination. Using its own MiXCR run on the 5' RACE reads, TCRdb lists one record per CDR3 protein. The sample consists of 310,000 or so distinct CDR3 sequences, 6.8% of them appearing once. The sample here was PBMCs, taken 35 to 50 days after the first yellow fever vaccination. All receptors derive from a man aged 18 to 30 who received the YFV17D yellow fever vaccine.

The chain is built from TRBV7-2 and TRBJ2-4; 10 nucleotides line up with TRBD1. Germline lookup yields CDR1 SGHTA and CDR2 FQGNSA. With V trimmed by 0 bases and J by 4 bases, 0 bases remained unmatched. The CDR3 is 15 residues long. CDR3 sequence reads: CASSLAGQGKNIQYF. CDR3 in DNA: TGTGCCAGCAGCTTAGCGGGACAGGGGAAAAACATTCAGTACTTC.

The J gene is TRBJ2-7, the V gene TRBV5-1, with 9 positions matching TRBD1. Trimming took 4 bases from V and 2 from J; bases not matched to a gene: 4. Germline loops: CDR1 SGHRS, CDR2 YFSETQ. The CDR3 consists of 14 residues. CDR3 coding DNA: TGCGCCAGCAGCGGAGGGACAGGGACCTACGAGCAGTACTTC. Translation gives CASSGGTGTYEQYF.

This clonotype was observed at least ten times. The chain carries TRBV28 and TRBJ2-1; 8 nucleotides line up with TRBD2. The CDR3 totals 14 residues. V shed 7 bases, J shed 4 bases, and the junction held 6 bases outside the gene matches. Per germline, CDR1 MDHEN and CDR2 SYDVKM. Here the CDR3 DNA reads TGTGCCAGCACCTCCGGGGGGGGGTACAATGAGCAGTTCTTC. Amino acid sequence: CASTSGGGYNEQFF.

Ten or more counts support this clonotype. V and J are TRBV5-1 and TRBJ2-7; D is unresolved. The CDR3 runs 13 residues. The V gene lost 1 base and the J gene lost 2 bases, with 7 bases spanning the gap. Per the germline V gene, CDR1 is SGHRS and CDR2 is YFSETQ. CDR3 sequence reads: CASSLRPPYEQYF. Here the CDR3 DNA reads TGCGCCAGCAGCTTGCGTCCCCCCTACGAGCAGTACTTC.

The rearrangement uses TRBV20-1 and TRBJ2-2; D is ambiguous. V was trimmed by 3 bases and J by 2 bases, leaving 7 bases between them. Per the germline V gene, CDR1 is DFQATT and CDR2 is SNEGSKA (reference sequence). The CDR3 has 13 residues. DNA of the CDR3: TGCAGTGCTAGTTCGGCCAACACCGGGGAGCTGTTTTTT. Protein sequence: CSASSANTGELFF.

This clonotype was picked up a small number of times. The chain carries TRBV7-9 and TRBJ2-3; no clear D gene. The CDR3 runs 15 residues. Trimming shortened V by 1 base and J by 2 bases, and 10 bases separated the two germline ends. Germline V gene data show CDR1 as SEHNR and CDR2 as FQNEAQ (reference sequence). Here the CDR3 DNA reads TGTGCCAGCAGCTTAGAACGGGCAACCACAGATACGCAGTATTTT. The encoded protein is CASSLERATTDTQYF.

This clonotype was observed a handful of times. The J gene is TRBJ2-5, the V gene TRBV7-3; no firm D call. Looked up from germline, CDR1 is SGHTA and CDR2 is FQGTGA. The V end was cut by 2 bases, the J end by 1 base, with 11 bases between. The CDR3 sequence is 15 residues long. CDR3 DNA: TGTGCCAGCAGCTTAGTCCCGGCGCCCCAAGAGACCCAGTACTTC. Its translation: CASSLVPAPQETQYF.

This clonotype appeared many times. The chain recombines TRBV11-3 with TRBJ2-3, with 8 bases fitting TRBD1. Trimming cost V 2 bases and J 4 bases; bases outside gene matches: 8. CDR3 length equals 16 residues. Germline assignment: CDR1 SGHNT and CDR2 YENEEA. CDR3 sequence: CASSLRGQGPADTQYF. CDR3 sequence (DNA): TGTGCCAGCAGCTTACGTGGACAGGGTCCGGCAGATACGCAGTATTTT.

The chain has TRBV7-2 and TRBJ2-6, with unresolved D. Germline V gene lookup returns CDR1 SGHTA and CDR2 FQGNSA. This CDR3 region has 14 residues. V was cut by 5 bases and J by 2 bases, with 7 bases left in between. As DNA, the CDR3 is TGTGCCAGCAGCCGGTCAGCTGGGGCCAACGTCCTGACTTTC. Translating it yields CASSRSAGANVLTF.

The rearrangement joins TRBV27 to TRBJ1-6; TRBD1 is a possible D gene (5 bases). CDR1 and CDR2 from the germline V gene are MNHEY and SMNVEV (reference sequence). The V end lost 8 bases, the J end lost 5 bases, and 10 bases lay between the germline ends. This CDR3 contains 13 residues. In DNA form, the CDR3 reads TGTGCCAGCTGGAGGGGCAATAATTCACCCCTCCACTTT. It codes for CASWRGNNSPLHF.

V is TRBV12-3 or TRBV12-4 and J is TRBJ2-3, with a possible D match to TRBD1 (6 bases). The CDR3 has 16 residues. The V and J ends lost 5 bases and 2 bases respectively, with 17 bases between them. CDR3 sequence (DNA): TGTGCCAGCAGTCCGCCCTGGGCAGGGGTCACAGATACGCAGTATTTT. This translates into CASSPPWAGVTDTQYF.

This clonotype was recorded many times. This chain uses TRBV20-1 with TRBJ2-7, with 8 bases aligning to TRBD1. Losses at the gene ends were 2 bases for V and 0 bases for J; bases not matched to a gene: 15. From germline, CDR1 is DFQATT and CDR2 SNEGSKA (reference sequence). The CDR3 loop spans 18 amino acids. CDR3 region: CSARPQRQGPVLSYEQYV. CDR3 DNA: TGCAGTGCTAGACCGCAGAGACAGGGGCCCGTTCTCTCCTACGAGCAGTACGTC.

The CDR3 sequence: CASRGQGANVLTF. Written as DNA, the CDR3 is TGTGCCAGCAGGGGTCAGGGGGCCAACGTCCTGACTTTC. The rearrangement links TRBV2 to TRBJ2-6; D is ambiguous. V was shortened by 6 bases and J by 4 bases, with 7 bases between the two germline ends. This CDR3 contains 13 residues. Germline V CDR1 and CDR2: SNHLY, FYNNEI.

This clonotype was observed at least ten times. The chain employs TRBV12-3 or TRBV12-4 and TRBJ2-2; D gene unclear. The CDR3 extends over 13 amino acids. The V end was cut by 6 bases, the J end by 6 bases, with 11 bases between. CDR3 in DNA: TGTGCCAGCAGCCCCCGTGGGGCCGGGGAGCTGTTTTTT. Its protein product is CASSPRGAGELFF.

This clonotype was seen a few times. The chain has TRBV6-1 and TRBJ1-3, with 7 positions matching TRBD1. J gave up 3 bases and V 6 bases, and 5 bases lay outside the gene matches. In germline, CDR1 is MNHNS, CDR2 SASEGT. The CDR3 consists of 14 residues. The CDR3 region is CASRLQGDGNTIYF. The CDR3 DNA is TGTGCCAGCAGGCTCCAGGGGGATGGAAACACCATATATTTT.

This clonotype was counted a few times. This sequence joins TRBV7-2 and TRBJ2-3, with 15 bases lining up with TRBD2. Germline V lookup: CDR1 SGHTA, CDR2 FQGNSA. The CDR3 is 17 residues long. Trimming took 4 bases from V and 2 from J; bases not matched to a gene: 4. In nucleotides, the CDR3 is TGTGCCAGCAGCTCCGGGACTAGCGGGGGGTACACAGATACGCAGTATTTT. This sequence encodes CASSSGTSGGYTDTQYF.

This clonotype was observed a handful of times. The chain links TRBV5-1 to TRBJ1-4, with TRBD1 as a possible D gene (5 bases). Germline V lookup: CDR1 SGHRS, CDR2 YFSETQ. The CDR3 contains 14 residues. Trimming removed 7 bases at V and 4 bases at J, with 14 bases between. As DNA, the CDR3 is TGCGCCAGCGCTAGGGGCGGTGGTAATGAAAAACTGTTTTTT. Translation: CASARGGGNEKLFF.

This clonotype was seen a handful of times. The chain employs TRBV28 and TRBJ2-7; TRBD1 or TRBD2 may be the D gene (6 bases each). The CDR3 has 15 amino acids. Germline lookup yields CDR1 MDHEN and CDR2 SYDVKM. Trimming took 5 bases from V and 7 from J, leaving 21 bases between them. The CDR3 spells CASSRILGGAWEQYV. In DNA form, the CDR3 reads TGTGCCAGCAGTCGCATCTTGGGGGGCGCGTGGGAGCAGTACGTC.

This clonotype has a count of ten or more. This chain connects TRBV14 to TRBJ2-1; D tentatively reads TRBD1 or TRBD2 (5 bases each). Germline assignment: CDR1 SGHDN and CDR2 FVKESK. V was trimmed by 2 bases and J by 9 bases, leaving 17 bases between them. The CDR3 runs 15 residues. In nucleotides, the CDR3 is TGTGCCAGCAGCCAATCCGGGACCCCGATTTTTGAGCAGTTCTTC. As protein: CASSQSGTPIFEQFF.

A remark on this clonotype: At one boundary the junction diverges from the germline segment, which might be a read error. V is TRBV5-1 and J is TRBJ2-7, with a weak D call TRBD2 (6 bases). CDR3 length equals 14 residues. CDR1 is SGHRS, CDR2 YFSETQ, per germline. CDR3 region: CASSLQTSSNEQYF. CDR3 bases: TGCGCCAGCAGCCTCCAAACTAGCTCCAACGAGCAGTACTTC.

This clonotype was seen a handful of times. This rearrangement joins TRBV6-5 to TRBJ1-2; D ambiguous. V was shortened by 5 bases and J by 4 bases, with 14 bases between the two germline ends. The CDR3 is 14 residues long. Germline CDR1 MNHEY, CDR2 SVGAGI. The CDR3 protein is CASSPPGLFYGYTF. The CDR3 region has the DNA TGTGCCAGCAGTCCTCCGGGCCTATTCTATGGCTACACCTTC.

V is TRBV7-2 and J is TRBJ1-4, with D unresolved. The CDR3 has 13 amino acids. Germline V lookup: CDR1 SGHTA, CDR2 FQGNSA. The germline V and J ends were trimmed by 3 bases and 8 bases, with 10 bases remaining between them. In DNA, the CDR3 is TGTGCCAGCAGCTTCCCAGGCCCAGAAAAACTGTTTTTT. Amino acid sequence: CASSFPGPEKLFF.

The rearrangement links TRBV5-1 to TRBJ2-7; 9 bases are shared with TRBD1. The V segment lost 0 bases and the J segment 5 bases; nucleotides outside the gene matches: 6. CDR3 length equals 15 residues. The germline CDR1 and CDR2 sequences are SGHRS and YFSETQ. This CDR3 is CASSLGDREGDEQYV. CDR3 DNA: TGCGCCAGCAGCTTGGGGGACAGGGAAGGGGACGAGCAGTACGTC.

The CDR3 nucleotides are TGCGCCAGCAGCCCACAACCCACGGGCACTGAAGCTTTCTTT. Protein sequence: CASSPQPTGTEAFF. This chain joins TRBV5-1 and TRBJ1-1; D not certain. Germline assignment: CDR1 SGHRS and CDR2 YFSETQ. V lost 4 bases and J 4 bases, leaving 14 bases between the germline ends. CDR3 length: 14 residues.

This clonotype occurred a few times. The genes are TRBV28 and TRBJ2-6; D gene uncertain. The germline V gene has CDR1 MDHEN and CDR2 SYDVKM. V lost 2 bases and J lost 4, with 9 bases in between. The CDR3 is 15 residues long. The DNA for the CDR3 is TGTGCCAGCAGTTTAATGGGATCCGGGGCCAACGTCCTGACTTTC. Its translation: CASSLMGSGANVLTF.